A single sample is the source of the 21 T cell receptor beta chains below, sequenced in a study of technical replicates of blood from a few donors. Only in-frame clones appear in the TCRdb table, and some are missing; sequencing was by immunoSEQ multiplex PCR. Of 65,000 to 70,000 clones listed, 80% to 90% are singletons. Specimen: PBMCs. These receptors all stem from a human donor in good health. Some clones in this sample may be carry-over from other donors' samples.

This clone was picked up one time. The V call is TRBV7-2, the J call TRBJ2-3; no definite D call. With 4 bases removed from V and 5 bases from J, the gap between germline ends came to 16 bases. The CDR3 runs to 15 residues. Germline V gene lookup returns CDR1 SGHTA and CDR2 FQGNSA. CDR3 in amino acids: CASSWNRVLVDTQYF. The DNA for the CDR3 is TGTGCCAGCAGCTGGAACCGGGTTTTGGTAGATACGCAGTATTTT. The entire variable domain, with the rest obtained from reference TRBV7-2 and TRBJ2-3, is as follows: GAGVSQSPSNKVTEKGKDVELRCDPISGHTALYWYRQSLGQGLEFLIYFQGNSAPDKSGLPSDRFSAERTGGSVSTLTIQRTQQEDSAVYLCASSWNRVLVDTQYFGPGTRLTVL.

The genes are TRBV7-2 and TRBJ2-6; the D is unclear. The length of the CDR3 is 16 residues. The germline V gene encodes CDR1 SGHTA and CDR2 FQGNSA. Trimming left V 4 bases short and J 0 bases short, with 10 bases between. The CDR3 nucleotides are TGTGCCAGCAGCTCCCGTAGATACTCTGGGGCCAACGTCCTGACTTTC. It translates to CASSSRRYSGANVLTF.

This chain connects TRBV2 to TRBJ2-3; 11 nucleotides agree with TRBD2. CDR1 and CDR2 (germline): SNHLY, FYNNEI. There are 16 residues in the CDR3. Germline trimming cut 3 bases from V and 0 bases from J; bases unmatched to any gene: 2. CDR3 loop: CASSDTSGGSTDTQYF. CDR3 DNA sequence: TGTGCCAGCAGTGACACTAGCGGGGGAAGCACAGATACGCAGTATTTT.

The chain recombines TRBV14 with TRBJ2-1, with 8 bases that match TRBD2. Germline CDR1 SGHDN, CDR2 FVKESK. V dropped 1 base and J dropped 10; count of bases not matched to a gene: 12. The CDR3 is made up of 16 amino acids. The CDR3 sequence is CASSQVIGLAGTEQFF. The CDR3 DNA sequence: TGTGCCAGCAGCCAAGTAATAGGACTAGCCGGTACAGAGCAGTTCTTC.

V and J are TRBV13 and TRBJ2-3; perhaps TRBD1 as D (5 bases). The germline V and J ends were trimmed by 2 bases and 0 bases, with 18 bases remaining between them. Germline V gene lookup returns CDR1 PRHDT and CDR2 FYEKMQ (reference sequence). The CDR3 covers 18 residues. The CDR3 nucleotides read TGTGCCAGCAGCTTATCTTATGGCAGGGCCCAGAGCACAGATACGCAGTATTTT. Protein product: CASSLSYGRAQSTDTQYF.

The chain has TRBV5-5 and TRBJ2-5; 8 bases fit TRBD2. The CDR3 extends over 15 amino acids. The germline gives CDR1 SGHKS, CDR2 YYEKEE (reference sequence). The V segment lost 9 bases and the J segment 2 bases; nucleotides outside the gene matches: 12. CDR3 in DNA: TGTGCCACGAGGAGGTCGGGGGGGCCTCAAGAGACCCAGTACTTC. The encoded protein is CATRRSGGPQETQYF.

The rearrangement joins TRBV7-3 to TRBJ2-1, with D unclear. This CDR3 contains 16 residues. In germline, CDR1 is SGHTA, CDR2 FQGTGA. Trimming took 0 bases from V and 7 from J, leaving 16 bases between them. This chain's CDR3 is CASSLTVCVRVNEQFF. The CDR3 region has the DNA TGTGCCAGCAGCTTAACGGTTTGTGTTCGAGTGAATGAGCAGTTCTTC.

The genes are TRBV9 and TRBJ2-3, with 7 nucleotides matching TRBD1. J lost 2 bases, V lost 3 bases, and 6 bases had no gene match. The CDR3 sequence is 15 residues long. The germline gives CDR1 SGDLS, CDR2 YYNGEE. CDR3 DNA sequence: TGTGCCAGCAGCGCCGTAGGGACAGCCACAGATACGCAGTATTTT. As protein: CASSAVGTATDTQYF.

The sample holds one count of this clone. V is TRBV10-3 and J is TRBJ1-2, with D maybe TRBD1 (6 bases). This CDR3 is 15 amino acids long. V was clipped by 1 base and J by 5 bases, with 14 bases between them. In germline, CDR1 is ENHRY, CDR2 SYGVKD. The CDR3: CAISEFTGKTYGYTF. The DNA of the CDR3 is TGTGCCATCAGTGAGTTCACAGGGAAAACGTATGGCTACACCTTC.

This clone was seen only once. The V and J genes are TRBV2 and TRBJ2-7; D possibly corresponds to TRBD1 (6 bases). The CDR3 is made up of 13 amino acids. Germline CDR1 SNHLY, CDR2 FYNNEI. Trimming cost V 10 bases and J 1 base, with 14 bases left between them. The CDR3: CATLDDRSYEQYF. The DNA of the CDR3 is TGTGCCACCCTTGATGACAGGTCCTACGAGCAGTACTTC.

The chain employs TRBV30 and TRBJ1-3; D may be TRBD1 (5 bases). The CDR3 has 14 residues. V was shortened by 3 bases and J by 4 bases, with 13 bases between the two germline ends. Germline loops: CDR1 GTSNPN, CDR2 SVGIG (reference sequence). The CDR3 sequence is CAWSRGEPGNTIYF. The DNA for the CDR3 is TGTGCCTGGAGCCGGGGGGAACCCGGAAACACCATATATTTT. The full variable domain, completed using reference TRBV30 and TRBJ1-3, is SQTIHQWPATLVQPVGSPLSLECTVEGTSNPNLYWYRQAAGRGLQLLFYSVGIGQISSEVPQNLSASRPQDRQFILSSKKLLLSDSGFYLCAWSRGEPGNTIYFGEGSWLTVV.

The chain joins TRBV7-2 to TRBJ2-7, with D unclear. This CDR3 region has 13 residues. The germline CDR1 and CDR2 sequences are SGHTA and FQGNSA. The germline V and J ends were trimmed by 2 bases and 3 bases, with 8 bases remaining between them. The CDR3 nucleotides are TGTGCCAGCAGCTTAACCCCCGGCTACGAGCAGTACTTC. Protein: CASSLTPGYEQYF. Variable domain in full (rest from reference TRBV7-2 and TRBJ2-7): GAGVSQSPSNKVTEKGKDVELRCDPISGHTALYWYRQSLGQGLEFLIYFQGNSAPDKSGLPSDRFSAERTGGSVSTLTIQRTQQEDSAVYLCASSLTPGYEQYFGPGTRLTVT.

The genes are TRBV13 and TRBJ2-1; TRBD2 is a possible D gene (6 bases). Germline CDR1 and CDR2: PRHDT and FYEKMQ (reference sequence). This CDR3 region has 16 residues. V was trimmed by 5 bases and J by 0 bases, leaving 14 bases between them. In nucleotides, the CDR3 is TGTGCCAGCAGCCCTTATGGGGGGAGCTCCTACAATGAGCAGTTCTTC. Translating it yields CASSPYGGSSYNEQFF.

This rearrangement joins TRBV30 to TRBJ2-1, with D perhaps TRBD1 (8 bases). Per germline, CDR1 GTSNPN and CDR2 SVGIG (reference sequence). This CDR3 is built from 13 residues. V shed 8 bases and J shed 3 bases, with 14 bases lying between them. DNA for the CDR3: TGTGCCGGCTACAGGGGGGGCTACAATGAGCAGTTCTTC. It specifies CAGYRGGYNEQFF.

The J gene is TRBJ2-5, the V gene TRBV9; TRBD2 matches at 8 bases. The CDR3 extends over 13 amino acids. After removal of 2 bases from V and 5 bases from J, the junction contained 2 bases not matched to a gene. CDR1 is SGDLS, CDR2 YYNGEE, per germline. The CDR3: CASSVGLAETQYF. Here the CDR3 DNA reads TGTGCCAGCAGCGTCGGACTAGCTGAGACCCAGTACTTC.

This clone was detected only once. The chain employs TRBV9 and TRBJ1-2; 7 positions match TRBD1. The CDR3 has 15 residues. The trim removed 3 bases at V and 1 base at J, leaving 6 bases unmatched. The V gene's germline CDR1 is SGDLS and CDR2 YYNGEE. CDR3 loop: CASSETGLGNYGYTF. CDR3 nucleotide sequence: TGTGCCAGCAGCGAGACAGGGTTGGGTAACTATGGCTACACCTTC. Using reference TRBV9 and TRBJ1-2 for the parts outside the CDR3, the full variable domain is DSGVTQTPKHLITATGQRVTLRCSPRSGDLSVYWYQQSLDQGLQFLIQYYNGEERAKGNILERFSAQQFPDLHSELNLSSLELGDSALYFCASSETGLGNYGYTFGSGTRLTVV.

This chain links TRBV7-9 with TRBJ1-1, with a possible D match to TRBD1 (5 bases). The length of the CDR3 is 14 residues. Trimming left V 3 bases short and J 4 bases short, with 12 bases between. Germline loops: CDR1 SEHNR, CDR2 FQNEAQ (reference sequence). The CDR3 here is CASSFQMGLTEAFF. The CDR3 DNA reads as TGTGCCAGCAGCTTCCAAATGGGGCTCACTGAAGCTTTCTTT. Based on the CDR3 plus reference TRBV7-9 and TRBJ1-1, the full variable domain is DTGVSQNPRHKITKRGQNVTFRCDPISEHNRLYWYRQTLGQGPEFLTYFQNEAQLEKSRLLSDRFSAERPKGSFSTLEIQRTEQGDSAMYLCASSFQMGLTEAFFGQGTRLTVV.

CDR3 loop: CASSRDRGHEQFF. CDR3 nucleotide sequence: TGTGCCAGCAGCCGGGACAGGGGACATGAGCAGTTCTTC. The chain joins TRBV6-5 to TRBJ2-1; TRBD1 matches at 10 bases. V shed 6 bases and J 8 bases; nucleotides not matched to a gene: 4. Per the germline V gene, CDR1 is MNHEY and CDR2 is SVGAGI. The CDR3 sequence is 13 residues long.

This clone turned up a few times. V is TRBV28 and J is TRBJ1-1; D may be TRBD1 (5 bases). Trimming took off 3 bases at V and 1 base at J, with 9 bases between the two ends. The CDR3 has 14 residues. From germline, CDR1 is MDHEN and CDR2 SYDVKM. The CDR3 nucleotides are TGTGCCAGCAGTTTGCCCCAGGGGAACACTGAAGCTTTCTTT. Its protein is CASSLPQGNTEAFF. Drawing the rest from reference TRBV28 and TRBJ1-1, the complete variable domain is DVKVTQSSRYLVKRTGEKVFLECVQDMDHENMFWYRQDPGLGLRLIYFSYDVKMKEKGDIPEGYSVSREKKERFSLILESASTNQTSMYLCASSLPQGNTEAFFGQGTRLTVV.

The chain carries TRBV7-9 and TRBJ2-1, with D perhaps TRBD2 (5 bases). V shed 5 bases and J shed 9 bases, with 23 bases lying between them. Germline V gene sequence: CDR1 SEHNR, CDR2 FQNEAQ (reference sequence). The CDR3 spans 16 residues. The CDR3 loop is CASSPRLMAGDGEQFF. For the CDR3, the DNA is TGTGCCAGCAGCCCTAGGTTGATGGCGGGTGACGGTGAGCAGTTCTTC.

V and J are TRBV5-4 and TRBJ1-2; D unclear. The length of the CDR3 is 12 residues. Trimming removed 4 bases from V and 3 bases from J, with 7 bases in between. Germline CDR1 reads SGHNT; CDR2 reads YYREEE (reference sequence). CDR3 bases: TGTGCCAGCAGCCGGGTGGACTATGGCTACACCTTC. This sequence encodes CASSRVDYGYTF.